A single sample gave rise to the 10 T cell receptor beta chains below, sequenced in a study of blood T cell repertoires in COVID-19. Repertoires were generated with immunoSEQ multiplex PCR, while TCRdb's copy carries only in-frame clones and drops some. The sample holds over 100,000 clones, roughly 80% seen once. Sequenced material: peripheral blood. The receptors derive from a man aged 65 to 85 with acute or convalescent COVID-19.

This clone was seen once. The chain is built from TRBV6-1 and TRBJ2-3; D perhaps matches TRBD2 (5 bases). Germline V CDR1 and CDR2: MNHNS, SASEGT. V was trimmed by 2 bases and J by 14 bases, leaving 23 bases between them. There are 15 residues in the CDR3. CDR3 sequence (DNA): TGTGCCAGCAGTGAAACCCGCACCCTGCGAGCCCGGGGGTATTTT. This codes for CASSETRTLRARGYF.

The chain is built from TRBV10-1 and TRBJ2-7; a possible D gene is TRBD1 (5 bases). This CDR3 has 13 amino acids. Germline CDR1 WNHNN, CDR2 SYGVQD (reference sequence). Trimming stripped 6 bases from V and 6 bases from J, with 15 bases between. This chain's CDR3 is CASSQTTVAEQYF. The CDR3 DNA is TGCGCCAGCAGCCAGACGACAGTTGCCGAGCAGTACTTC.

The CDR3 DNA reads TGTGCCAGCAGCCAAGATCACCGGACAACCCATGGCTACACCTTC. It specifies CASSQDHRTTHGYTF. This chain uses TRBV14 with TRBJ1-2, with a possible D match to TRBD1 (5 bases). CDR1 and CDR2 (germline): SGHDN, FVKESK. V was pared by 0 bases and J by 6 bases, with 14 bases between. This CDR3 has 15 residues.

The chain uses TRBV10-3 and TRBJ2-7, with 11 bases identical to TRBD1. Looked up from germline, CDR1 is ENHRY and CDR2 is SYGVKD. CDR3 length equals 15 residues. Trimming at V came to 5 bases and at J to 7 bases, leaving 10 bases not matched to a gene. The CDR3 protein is CAISQSPGQGGEQYF. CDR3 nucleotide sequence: TGTGCCATCAGTCAGAGTCCGGGACAGGGGGGTGAGCAGTACTTC.

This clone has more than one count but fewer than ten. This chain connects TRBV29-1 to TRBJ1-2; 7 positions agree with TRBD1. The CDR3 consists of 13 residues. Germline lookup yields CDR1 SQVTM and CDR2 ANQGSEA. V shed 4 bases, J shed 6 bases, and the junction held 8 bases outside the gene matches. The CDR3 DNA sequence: TGCAGCGTTGCCCGACAGGGTTTAGATGGCTACACCTTC. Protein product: CSVARQGLDGYTF.

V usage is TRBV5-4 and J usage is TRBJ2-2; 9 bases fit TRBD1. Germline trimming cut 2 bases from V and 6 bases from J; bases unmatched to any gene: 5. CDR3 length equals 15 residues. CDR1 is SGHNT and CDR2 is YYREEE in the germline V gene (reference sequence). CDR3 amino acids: CASSLQQGAPGELFF. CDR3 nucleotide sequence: TGTGCCAGCAGCTTACAACAGGGGGCCCCCGGGGAGCTGTTTTTT.

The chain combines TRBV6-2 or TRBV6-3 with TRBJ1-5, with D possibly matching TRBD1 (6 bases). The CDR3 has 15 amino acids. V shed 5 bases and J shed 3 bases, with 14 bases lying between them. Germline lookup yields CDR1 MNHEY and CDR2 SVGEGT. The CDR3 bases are TGTGCCAGCAGTCTCGGGGGGCCTTCCAATCAGCCCCAGCATTTT. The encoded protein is CASSLGGPSNQPQHF.

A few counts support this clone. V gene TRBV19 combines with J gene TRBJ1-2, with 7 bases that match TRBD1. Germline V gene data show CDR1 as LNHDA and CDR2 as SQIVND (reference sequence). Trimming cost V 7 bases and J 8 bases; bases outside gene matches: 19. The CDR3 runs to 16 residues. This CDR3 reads CASITRQGSKGKGYTF. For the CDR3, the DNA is TGTGCCAGTATTACCCGACAGGGCTCAAAAGGGAAGGGCTACACCTTC.

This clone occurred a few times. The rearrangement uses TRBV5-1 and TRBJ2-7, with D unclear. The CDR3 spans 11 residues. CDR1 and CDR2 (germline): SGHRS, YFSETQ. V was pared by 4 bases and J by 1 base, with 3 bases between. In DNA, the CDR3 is TGCGCCAGCAGCGTATCCTACGAGCAGTACTTC. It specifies CASSVSYEQYF. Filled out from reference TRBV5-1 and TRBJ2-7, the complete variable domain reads KAGVTQTPRYLIKTRGQQVTLSCSPISGHRSVSWYQQTPGQGLQFLFEYFSETQRNKGNFPGRFSGRQFSNSRSEMNVSTLELGDSALYLCASSVSYEQYFGPGTRLTVT.

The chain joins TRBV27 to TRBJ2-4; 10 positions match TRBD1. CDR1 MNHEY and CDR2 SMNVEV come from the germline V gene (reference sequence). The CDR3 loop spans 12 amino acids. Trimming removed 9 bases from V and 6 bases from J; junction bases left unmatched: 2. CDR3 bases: TGTGCCAGTGGGACAGGGGCAAACATTCAGTACTTC. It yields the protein CASGTGANIQYF.